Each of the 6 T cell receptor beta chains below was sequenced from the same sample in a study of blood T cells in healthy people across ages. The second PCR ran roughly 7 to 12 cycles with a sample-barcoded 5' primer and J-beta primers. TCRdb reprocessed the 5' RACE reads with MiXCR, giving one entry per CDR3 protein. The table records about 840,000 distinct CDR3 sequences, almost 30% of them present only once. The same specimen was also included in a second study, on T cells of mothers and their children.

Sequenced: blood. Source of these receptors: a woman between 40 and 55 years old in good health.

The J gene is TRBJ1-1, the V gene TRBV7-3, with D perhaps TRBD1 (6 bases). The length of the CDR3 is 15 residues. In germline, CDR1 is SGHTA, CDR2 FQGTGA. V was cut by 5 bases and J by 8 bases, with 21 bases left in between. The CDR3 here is CASSPGAGGAREAFF. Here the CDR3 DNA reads TGTGCCAGCAGCCCTGGTGCGGGGGGCGCGAGGGAAGCTTTCTTT.

Here the CDR3 reads CASSQEFGGSYEQYF. The CDR3 region has the DNA TGTGCCAGCAGCCAAGAATTTGGCGGGAGCTACGAGCAGTACTTC. The V gene is TRBV14, the J gene TRBJ2-7, with 7 bases fitting TRBD2. V lost 0 bases and J lost 3; bases outside the gene matches: 5. Germline CDR1 SGHDN, CDR2 FVKESK. This CDR3 is built from 15 residues.

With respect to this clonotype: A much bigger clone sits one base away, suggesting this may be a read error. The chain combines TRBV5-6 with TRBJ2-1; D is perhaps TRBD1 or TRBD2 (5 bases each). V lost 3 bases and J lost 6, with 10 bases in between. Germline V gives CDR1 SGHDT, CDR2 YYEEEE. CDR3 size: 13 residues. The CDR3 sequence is CASSSGRSNEQFF. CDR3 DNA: TGTGCCAGCAGCTCGGGACGGAGCAATGAGCAGTTCTTC.

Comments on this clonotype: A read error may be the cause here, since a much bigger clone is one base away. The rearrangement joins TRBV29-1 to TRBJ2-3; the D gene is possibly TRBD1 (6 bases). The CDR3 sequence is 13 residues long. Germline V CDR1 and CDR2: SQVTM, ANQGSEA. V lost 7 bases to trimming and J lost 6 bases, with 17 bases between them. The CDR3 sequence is CSADRRDIDTQYF. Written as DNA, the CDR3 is TGCAGCGCTGATCGTCGGGACATCGATACGCAGTATTTT.

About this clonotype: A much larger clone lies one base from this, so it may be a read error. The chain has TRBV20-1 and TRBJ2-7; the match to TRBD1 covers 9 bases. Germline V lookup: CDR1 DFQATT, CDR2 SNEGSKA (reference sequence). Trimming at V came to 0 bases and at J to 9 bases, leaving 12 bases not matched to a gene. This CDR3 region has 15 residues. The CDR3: CSARDRGQGWLGQYF. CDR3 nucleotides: TGCAGTGCTAGAGATCGAGGACAGGGGTGGTTGGGGCAGTACTTC.

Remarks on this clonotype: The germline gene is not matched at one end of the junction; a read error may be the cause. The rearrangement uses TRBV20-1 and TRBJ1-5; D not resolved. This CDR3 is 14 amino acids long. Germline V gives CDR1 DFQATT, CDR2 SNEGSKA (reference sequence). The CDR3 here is CSTSPWDGDQPQHF. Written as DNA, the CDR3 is TGCAGTACTAGCCCCTGGGATGGTGATCAGCCCCAGCATTTT.